This record looks at one TCR beta chain sequence and its context. Its antigen specificity is not known. No base quality information exists; no much larger clone differs at one position. Trimming takes 3 bases from V and 9 bases from J, and the germline ends sit 17 bases apart. The CDR3 runs 14 amino acids, cysteine and phenylalanine included. CDR3 DNA only is kept here, 42 bases in frame from base 1. According to the germline V gene (reference sequence), CDR1 reads MNHEY and CDR2 reads SMNVEV. The sample's treatment or condition label is to be understood as: oral pan-JAK inhibitor, 5-10 mg twice daily. Lesional scalp punch biopsies and peripheral blood were obtained from alopecia areata patients. After PBMCs were isolated by density centrifugation and stained for CD3, CD4 and CD8, a FACSAria was used to sort CD4+ and CD8+ T cells. This specimen belongs to a study of CD8+ T cells in alopecia areata (dated by TCRdb to about 2018). For the study in its entirety: The treated patients took part in an open-label pilot trial in which moderate-to-severe alopecia areata was treated with oral tofacitinib at 5 to 10 mg twice daily. Patients on tofacitinib were biopsied at baseline and after 4 and 24 weeks of treatment, and several of the patients also had a later scalp biopsy. In humans, TCRbeta sequencing was performed on scalp tissue and on sorted CD4+ and CD8+ peripheral blood T cells from healthy controls and from patients with patchy or totalis/universalis alopecia areata. Disease severity in treated patients was measured with the SALT score, which quantifies the percentage of affected scalp surface area. The study used high-throughput TCRbeta sequencing to examine T cell clonal expansion in alopecia areata, in both the C3H/HeJ mouse model and human patients. The RNA source kit depended on sample type: the PAXgene miRNA kit for fixed scalp, the miRNeasy kit for PBMCs, and the RNeasy kit for mouse skin. Patients stayed on tofacitinib for 6 to 18 months and then had 6 months of follow-up off drug so that delayed response and recurrence could be assessed. immunoSEQ multiplex PCR using 35 Vbeta forward primers and 13 Jbeta reverse primers was used to amplify TCRbeta CDR3 regions. Scalp clonality was compared across normal scalp (n=4), patchy alopecia areata scalp (n=8), and alopecia totalis/universalis scalp (n=8).

Library preparation was by the immunoSEQ multiplex PCR assay. RNA was extracted from all samples and reverse transcribed into cDNA, which served as template for TCR sequencing. SuperScript III was used for first-strand cDNA synthesis, primed with a 2:1 mix of oligo-dT and random hexamers. A synthetic immune receptor repertoire was used to assess amplification bias, and residual bias was removed computationally. The original methods were these. Raw reads were preprocessed to remove errors, and CDR3 was defined according to IMGT conventions as the region from the conserved cysteine to phenylalanine. Clonality was computed as 1 minus the Shannon entropy, with the entropy normalized by log2 of the number of productive unique TCRs. CD4 or CD8 identity of scalp clones was inferred by cross-referencing scalp TCRbeta sequences with sorted blood CD4 and CD8 repertoires. TCRdb retrieved this table from immuneACCESS and kept in-frame rearrangements only. Not all clones are present; in checked studies, unresolved V genes account for under half, and no reason is known for the remainder. That table gives V, J and clone size, and the DNA gave D and trimming. In this sample the table shows some 180,000 clones, 40% to 55% of which occur a single time. Of the sample, around 9.1% is held by the ten largest clones.

Broader findings and caveats from the paper: During tofacitinib treatment, many expanded lesional clones remained in scalp and blood, and this persistence may partly explain relapse after treatment is stopped. TCR sequences shared between patients were less clear than in mice, possibly partly because of HLA diversity in the patient population. Scalp TCR repertoire analysis is complicated because resident alphabeta T cells in normal human skin are also sequenced, whereas mouse skin is dominated by gammadelta T cells. Compared with normal scalp, lesional scalp had higher clonality and more expanded CD8+ clones, particularly in alopecia totalis/universalis, a pattern that suggests antigenic drive. The treated cohort was small, with a single nonresponder, so links between baseline CD8+ expansion and response need larger studies. With tofacitinib, both scalp clonality and the number of expanded CD8+ clones among the top 100 scalp clones went down significantly.

The sequence is built from TRBV27 and TRBJ1-2; the D gene is perhaps TRBD1, on 5 matching bases. This specimen was CD8+ T cells sorted from blood, taken at roughly week 52, from a patient treated with tofacitinib. The receptor comes from a human donor with alopecia areata. The DNA is TGTGCCAGCAGTTTCACCGGGGCCCCCGGGAGCTACACCTTC. It codes for CASSFTGAPGSYTF.